The 12 T cell receptor beta chains below all came from one sample that was sequenced in a study of cytomegalovirus exposure and HLA in healthy donors. Use of 60 Vbeta and 13 Jbeta primers characterized the PCR. Generated by immunoSEQ multiplex PCR, the TCRdb table keeps only in-frame clones and is missing some. The data contain about 240,000 clones, 70% to 90% of them seen just once; the ten biggest clones take up roughly 0.24%. Material for sequencing was PBMCs. These receptors originate from a girl between 2 and 10 years old in good health and CMV-seronegative.

The genes are TRBV6-5 and TRBJ1-1; the match to TRBD1 covers 11 bases. The germline CDR1 and CDR2 sequences are MNHEY and SVGAGI. Unmatched junction bases numbered 8, after V lost 6 bases and J lost 8 bases. This CDR3 has 14 amino acids. The CDR3: CASRRDRGAGEAFF. DNA of the CDR3: TGTGCCAGCAGGAGGGACAGGGGGGCCGGAGAAGCTTTCTTT.

The chain employs TRBV30 and TRBJ1-2; the D gene is possibly TRBD1 (5 bases). Germline V gene lookup returns CDR1 GTSNPN and CDR2 SVGIG (reference sequence). V gave up 1 base and J gave up 8 bases, with 20 bases separating them. The CDR3 totals 15 residues. CDR3 nucleotide sequence: TGTGCCTGGAGTGCAGCCGGGGCGGGGGTAAGGGGCTACACCTTC. Protein sequence: CAWSAAGAGVRGYTF.

The V and J genes are TRBV10-1 and TRBJ2-7, with TRBD2 matching over 7 bases. V shed 0 bases and J 0 bases; nucleotides not matched to a gene: 8. There are 17 residues in the CDR3. Looked up from germline, CDR1 is WNHNN and CDR2 is SYGVQD (reference sequence). In DNA, the CDR3 is TGCGCCAGCAGTGAGTCTAGCGGGCCTGAGAGCTCCTACGAGCAGTACTTC. Its translation: CASSESSGPESSYEQYF.

This clone was seen only a few times. The genes are TRBV10-3 and TRBJ1-1; 7 bases match TRBD1. The length of the CDR3 is 14 residues. Losses at the gene ends were 7 bases for V and 5 bases for J; bases not matched to a gene: 10. The germline V gene has CDR1 ENHRY and CDR2 SYGVKD. CDR3 residues: CAIMSAGGGTEAFF. CDR3 sequence (DNA): TGTGCCATCATGAGCGCAGGGGGTGGGACTGAAGCTTTCTTT.

The chain recombines TRBV30 with TRBJ2-4; 9 nucleotides match TRBD2. Unmatched junction bases numbered 6, after V lost 0 bases and J lost 9 bases. The CDR3 length is 14 residues. CDR1 GTSNPN and CDR2 SVGIG come from the germline V gene (reference sequence). The CDR3 region has the DNA TGTGCCTGGAGTGTAAAGCGGGGGGCGGTCATTCAGTACTTC. The encoded protein is CAWSVKRGAVIQYF. The variable domain in full, with the rest retrieved from reference TRBV30 and TRBJ2-4, is SQTIHQWPATLVQPVGSPLSLECTVEGTSNPNLYWYRQAAGRGLQLLFYSVGIGQISSEVPQNLSASRPQDRQFILSSKKLLLSDSGFYLCAWSVKRGAVIQYFGAGTRLSVL.

The chain couples TRBV7-2 to TRBJ2-1; the match to TRBD2 covers 8 bases. CDR1 and CDR2 from the germline V gene are SGHTA and FQGNSA. V gave up 1 base and J gave up 7 bases; unmatched junction bases: 6. The CDR3 runs to 15 residues. The CDR3 coding sequence is TGTGCCAGCAGCTTAGAACTAGCGGTAGGGAATGAGCAGTTCTTC. Its translation: CASSLELAVGNEQFF.

Written as DNA, the CDR3 is TGTGCCAGCAGCTTATCGCGGGACAGCTACGAGCAGTACTTC. It yields the protein CASSLSRDSYEQYF. The V call is TRBV7-9, the J call TRBJ2-7; possible D gene TRBD1, 7 bases. Trimming pared 2 bases from V and 3 bases from J, leaving 11 bases between. This CDR3 is 14 amino acids long. Germline values: CDR1 SEHNR, CDR2 FQNEAQ (reference sequence). The whole variable domain, filled in from reference TRBV7-9 and TRBJ2-7, reads DTGVSQNPRHKITKRGQNVTFRCDPISEHNRLYWYRQTLGQGPEFLTYFQNEAQLEKSRLLSDRFSAERPKGSFSTLEIQRTEQGDSAMYLCASSLSRDSYEQYFGPGTRLTVT.

This chain uses TRBV7-2 with TRBJ2-7; the match to TRBD2 covers 9 bases. J lost 3 bases, V lost 2 bases, and 8 bases had no gene match. Germline V gene sequence: CDR1 SGHTA, CDR2 FQGNSA. This CDR3 is built from 16 residues. CDR3: CASSLSSGRMVYEQYF. The CDR3 nucleotides are TGTGCCAGCAGCTTAAGTAGCGGGAGAATGGTCTACGAGCAGTACTTC.

Regarding this clone: Mismatch with germline at one junction end may stem from a read error. The gene calls are TRBV7-9 and TRBJ2-7, with 10 bases aligning to TRBD2. This CDR3 is built from 18 residues. Germline V gives CDR1 SEHNR, CDR2 FQNEAQ (reference sequence). The CDR3 spells CSSSSSRLAGDLGNEQYF. CDR3 nucleotide sequence: TGTTCCAGCAGCTCTTCCAGGCTAGCGGGAGACCTGGGGAACGAGCAGTACTTC.

The CDR3 is CASSLAPGQRETQYF. CDR3 coding DNA: TGTGCCAGCAGCCTAGCGCCGGGACAGCGGGAGACCCAGTACTTC. The chain employs TRBV11-2 and TRBJ2-5, with D perhaps TRBD1 (7 bases). The ends were cut back, 5 bases at V and 5 bases at J, with 18 bases in the middle. The CDR3 runs 15 residues. Germline values: CDR1 SGHAT, CDR2 FQNNGV.

The chain links TRBV7-9 to TRBJ2-2; perhaps TRBD2 as D (6 bases). CDR1 SEHNR and CDR2 FQNEAQ come from the germline V gene (reference sequence). CDR3 length: 16 amino acids. Trimming stripped 5 bases from V and 4 bases from J, with 17 bases between. CDR3 amino acids: CASSTPTGALTGELFF. The CDR3 coding sequence is TGTGCCAGCAGCACACCGACGGGAGCCCTCACCGGGGAGCTGTTTTTT.

The chain joins TRBV19 to TRBJ2-7, with 7 bases identical to TRBD1. Trimming at V came to 6 bases and at J to 2 bases, leaving 10 bases not matched to a gene. The CDR3 contains 15 residues. In germline, CDR1 is LNHDA, CDR2 SQIVND (reference sequence). CDR3 in DNA: TGTGCCAGTAGACTTCAGGACAGGAAACCCTACGAGCAGTACTTC. Its translation is CASRLQDRKPYEQYF.